The 30 T cell receptor beta chains below were found in one sample sequenced in a study of molecular identifiers for immune sequencing clone quantification. MiXCR, applied by TCRdb to the PCR reads, yields one record per CDR3 protein. The data show some 650,000 distinct CDR3 sequences, 20% seen once. Material for sequencing was naive CD8+ T cells from blood, with Jurkat cell RNA spiked in. Subset reported: FACS-sorted CD8+CD4-CCR7+CD45RA+ naive T cells. All receptors come from a human donor in good health. Some libraries in this study had Jurkat cell RNA spiked in.

The chain has TRBV12-3 or TRBV12-4 and TRBJ1-3; D might be TRBD1 (6 bases). This CDR3 region has 15 residues. Trimming took off 5 bases at V and 4 bases at J, with 15 bases between the two ends. CDR3 sequence: CASSQIQGPGNTIYF. As DNA, the CDR3 is TGTGCCAGCAGTCAGATACAGGGCCCCGGAAACACCATATATTTT.

The chain employs TRBV20-1 and TRBJ2-7; possible D gene TRBD1, 6 bases. Between the trimmed V and J ends, which lost 0 bases and 2 bases, there was a span of 17 bases. CDR1 is DFQATT, CDR2 SNEGSKA, per germline (reference sequence). The CDR3 covers 16 residues. CDR3: CSARDPTGTYPYEQYF. The DNA for the CDR3 is TGCAGTGCTAGAGATCCGACAGGAACTTACCCCTACGAGCAGTACTTC.

As concerns this clonotype: This may stem from a read error, because a much larger clone lies one nucleotide away. The rearrangement links TRBV9 to TRBJ2-3; D possibly corresponds to TRBD1 (6 bases). The last part of the DNA fits TRBJ1-5 better; the J call may be wrong. The germline CDR1 and CDR2 sequences are SGDLS and YYNGEE. There are 16 residues in the CDR3. The DNA for the CDR3 is TGTGCCAGCAGCGTCGCAGGGGCGTTAAGCACAGATACGCAGCATTTT. This codes for CASSVAGALSTDTQHF.

This clonotype was seen repeatedly, ten times or more. The rearrangement links TRBV2 to TRBJ1-1; D gene unclear. The germline V gene encodes CDR1 SNHLY and CDR2 FYNNEI. V was pared by 6 bases and J by 5 bases, with 7 bases between. The CDR3 is made up of 11 amino acids. The CDR3: CASSVGTEAFF. DNA of the CDR3: TGTGCCAGCAGCGTAGGAACTGAAGCTTTCTTT.

The table lists this clonotype with many counts. The V and J genes are TRBV4-1 and TRBJ1-2; possibly TRBD1 for D (6 bases). CDR3 size: 16 residues. Trimming took off 4 bases at V and 5 bases at J, with 20 bases between the two ends. CDR1 MGHRA and CDR2 YSYEKL come from the germline V gene. The CDR3, as DNA: TGCGCCAGCAGCCGGGTGACAGGAACCCCCTTTTATGGCTACACCTTC. Its protein is CASSRVTGTPFYGYTF.

This clonotype was detected ten times or more. The chain uses TRBV20-1 and TRBJ1-1, with D tentatively TRBD1 (6 bases). The CDR3 loop spans 15 amino acids. CDR1 and CDR2 from the germline V gene are DFQATT and SNEGSKA (reference sequence). Trimming stripped 5 bases from V and 4 bases from J, with 20 bases between. CDR3 region: CSAYGGGQIGTEAFF. CDR3 DNA sequence: TGCAGTGCTTACGGAGGGGGGCAGATCGGCACTGAAGCTTTCTTT.

This clonotype was seen a handful of times. A much larger clone lies one base from this, so it may be a read error. This rearrangement joins TRBV12-3 or TRBV12-4 to TRBJ2-4; D might be TRBD1 (5 bases). The CDR3 runs 14 residues. The CDR3 spells CASSPGFTKNTQYF. The DNA for the CDR3 is TGTGCCAGCAGCCCAGGGTTTACCAAAAACACTCAGTACTTC.

This clonotype was found many times. The chain is built from TRBV4-3 and TRBJ2-1, with TRBD2 identical over 12 bases. V lost 1 base and J lost 8; bases outside the gene matches: 3. This CDR3 is built from 15 residues. The V gene's germline CDR1 is LGHNA and CDR2 YSLEER. The CDR3 sequence: CASSQGTSGVHEQFF. The CDR3 bases are TGCGCCAGCAGCCAAGGGACTAGCGGGGTGCATGAGCAGTTCTTC.

V gene TRBV11-2 combines with J gene TRBJ2-1; 8 bases match TRBD2. Trimming at V came to 5 bases and at J to 8 bases, leaving 11 bases not matched to a gene. CDR1 is SGHAT and CDR2 is FQNNGV in the germline V gene. CDR3 length: 15 residues. The CDR3 DNA reads as TGTGCCAGCAGCCTACTCGCCGGGGGGGGGTATGAGCAGTTCTTC. Residues: CASSLLAGGGYEQFF.

This clonotype was recorded once. This may stem from a read error, because a much larger clone lies one nucleotide away. The chain combines TRBV24-1 with TRBJ2-3; 8 bases agree with TRBD1. The CDR3 runs to 12 residues. Germline V CDR1 and CDR2: KGHDR, SFDVKD. In DNA, the CDR3 is TGTGCCACCGGGCTGGGGACAGGTACGCAGTATTTT. It codes for CATGLGTGTQYF.

This clonotype was seen at least ten times. This chain uses TRBV6-5 with TRBJ2-1; 8 bases line up with TRBD1. The CDR3 runs 13 residues. V lost 5 bases and J lost 9; bases outside the gene matches: 6. Germline V gives CDR1 MNHEY, CDR2 SVGAGI. The CDR3 region has the DNA TGTGCCAGCAGTACCGGACAGGGTGCTGAGCAGTTCTTC. The encoded protein is CASSTGQGAEQFF.

Turning to this clonotype: This could be a read error, since a much larger clone is one nucleotide away. No conserved phenylalanine or tryptophan is present at the end of the CDR3, so a read error is the likely explanation. The V call is TRBV12-3 or TRBV12-4, the J call TRBJ1-1; tentatively, D is TRBD1 (5 bases). V lost 6 bases, J lost 3 bases, and 8 bases lay in between. This CDR3 has 12 amino acids. The CDR3 region is CASSRDHTEAFI. CDR3 sequence (DNA): TGTGCCAGCAGCAGGGACCACACTGAAGCTTTCATT.

The CDR3 spells CASSYRDRRSYEQYF. For the CDR3, the DNA is TGTGCCAGCAGCTACCGGGACAGGCGATCCTACGAGCAGTACTTC. V usage is TRBV7-9 and J usage is TRBJ2-7, with 8 nucleotides matching TRBD1. This CDR3 has 15 amino acids. Germline V gives CDR1 SEHNR, CDR2 FQNEAQ (reference sequence). Trimming took 4 bases from V and 1 from J; bases not matched to a gene: 6.

This clonotype appeared many times. The rearrangement uses TRBV6-6 and TRBJ2-1; a possible D gene is TRBD2 (5 bases). Germline V CDR1 and CDR2: MNHNY, SVGAGI (reference sequence). CDR3 size: 16 residues. V dropped 0 bases and J dropped 7 bases, with 16 bases sitting between them. The CDR3 coding sequence is TGTGCCAGCAGTTACTCACGGAGCGGAGGTTCGAATGAGCAGTTCTTC. This codes for CASSYSRSGGSNEQFF.

This clonotype turned up a few times. A much larger clone lies a single base off, so this may be a read error. The V gene is TRBV7-9, the J gene TRBJ2-3; 12 nucleotides align to TRBD2. CDR3 size: 17 residues. Trimming at V came to 0 bases and at J to 1 base, leaving 2 bases not matched to a gene. Germline V CDR1 and CDR2: SEHNR, FQNEAQ (reference sequence). This CDR3 reads CASSLAGLAGGTDTQYF. The DNA for the CDR3 is TGTGCCAGCAGCTTAGCGGGACTAGCGGGTGGCACAGATACGCAGTATTTT.

In this sample, this clonotype turned up many times. This rearrangement joins TRBV6-5 to TRBJ2-5, with 14 positions matching TRBD2. CDR1 MNHEY and CDR2 SVGAGI come from the germline V gene. Unmatched junction bases numbered 7, after V lost 6 bases and J lost 4 bases. The CDR3 has 16 residues. This CDR3 reads CASSTGLAGELETQYF. CDR3 nucleotide sequence: TGTGCCAGCAGCACGGGACTAGCGGGAGAGCTAGAGACCCAGTACTTC.

In this sample, this clonotype turned up many times. The chain is built from TRBV20-1 and TRBJ2-3, with D possibly matching TRBD2 (7 bases). The CDR3 is made up of 14 amino acids. The V end was cut by 4 bases, the J end by 0 bases, with 11 bases between. Germline assignment: CDR1 DFQATT and CDR2 SNEGSKA (reference sequence). The CDR3 DNA is TGCAGTGCTATTGCGGGGGCAAGCACAGATACGCAGTATTTT. This gives the protein CSAIAGASTDTQYF.

The chain carries TRBV12-3 or TRBV12-4 and TRBJ2-1; a possible D gene is TRBD2 (6 bases). The CDR3 covers 14 residues. Deletions cut 8 bases from V and 2 bases from J, with 13 bases between. Here the CDR3 reads CASSGEDPYNEQFF. In DNA form, the CDR3 reads TGTGCCAGCTCTGGGGAGGACCCCTACAATGAGCAGTTCTTC.

This clonotype was counted many times. The J gene is TRBJ2-7, the V gene TRBV20-1; D is uncertain. The CDR3 is 15 residues long. Germline lookup yields CDR1 DFQATT and CDR2 SNEGSKA (reference sequence). Trimming stripped 4 bases from V and 2 bases from J, with 18 bases between. CDR3 amino acids: CSAIRRAVRAYEQYF. The CDR3 bases are TGCAGTGCTATACGTAGGGCCGTTAGAGCCTACGAGCAGTACTTC.

At least ten counts were recorded for this clonotype. The chain is built from TRBV28 and TRBJ1-1; a possible D gene is TRBD1 (5 bases). The CDR3 contains 13 residues. V lost 10 bases, J lost 0 bases, and 12 bases lay in between. Germline lookup yields CDR1 MDHEN and CDR2 SYDVKM. This chain's CDR3 is CATSDRMNTEAFF. CDR3 sequence (DNA): TGTGCCACATCCGACAGAATGAACACTGAAGCTTTCTTT. Variable domain in full (rest from reference TRBV28 and TRBJ1-1): DVKVTQSSRYLVKRTGEKVFLECVQDMDHENMFWYRQDPGLGLRLIYFSYDVKMKEKGDIPEGYSVSREKKERFSLILESASTNQTSMYLCATSDRMNTEAFFGQGTRLTVV.

As concerns this clonotype: A much larger clone lies a single base off, so this may be a read error. The genes are TRBV6-5 and TRBJ1-1; no firm D call. Per germline, CDR1 MNHEY and CDR2 SVGAGI. The CDR3 totals 15 residues. The ends were cut back, 2 bases at V and 4 bases at J, with 14 bases in the middle. The chain's CDR3 is CASSYSGYLSTEAFF. The CDR3 DNA is TGTGCCAGCAGTTACAGTGGTTACCTGAGCACTGAAGCTTTCTTT.

This clonotype was seen at least ten times. The gene calls are TRBV15 and TRBJ2-1, with TRBD1 identical over 7 bases. The CDR3 loop spans 18 amino acids. The junction had 11 bases not matched to a gene; V was cut back by 3 bases and J by 0 bases. Per the germline V gene, CDR1 is LNHNV and CDR2 is YYDKDF (reference sequence). The CDR3 sequence: CATSRTRQGPGSYNEQFF. The CDR3 bases are TGTGCCACCAGCAGGACCCGACAGGGCCCGGGCTCCTACAATGAGCAGTTCTTC.

The genes are TRBV19 and TRBJ1-5; D may be TRBD1 (5 bases). Between the trimmed V and J ends, which lost 3 bases and 7 bases, there was a span of 16 bases. There are 15 residues in the CDR3. Germline V gives CDR1 LNHDA, CDR2 SQIVND (reference sequence). The CDR3 is CASSIQGDGHQPQHF. CDR3 DNA sequence: TGTGCCAGTAGTATTCAGGGAGATGGTCACCAGCCCCAGCATTTT.

This clonotype was recorded at least ten times. The chain couples TRBV20-1 to TRBJ2-1; the D gene is possibly TRBD2 (6 bases). Germline CDR1 and CDR2: DFQATT and SNEGSKA (reference sequence). V was shortened by 3 bases and J by 10 bases, with 13 bases between the two germline ends. CDR3 size: 12 residues. Here the CDR3 DNA reads TGCAGTGCTAGGCGGTCGGGAGTAGAGCAGTTCTTC. Translating it yields CSARRSGVEQFF.

In the case of this clonotype: With a much larger clone just one base away, this may be a read error. This chain uses TRBV5-1 with TRBJ2-1; 7 bases fit TRBD2. The DNA matches TRBJ2-5 better at its end, which makes the J call doubtful. CDR1 and CDR2 (germline): SGHRS, YFSETQ. The CDR3 contains 15 residues. The CDR3 coding sequence is TGCGCCAGCAGCTTTGGAGCGGGGATACAAGAGTCCCAGTACTTC. Translated: CASSFGAGIQESQYF.

This chain connects TRBV11-2 to TRBJ2-7; 10 positions agree with TRBD1. The CDR3 runs to 14 residues. The V gene's germline CDR1 is SGHAT and CDR2 FQNNGV. Losses at the gene ends were 5 bases for V and 4 bases for J; bases not matched to a gene: 5. The DNA of the CDR3 is TGTGCCAGCAGCGGCCGGACAGGGGGATACGAGCAGTACTTC. Its translation: CASSGRTGGYEQYF.

The chain joins TRBV27 to TRBJ1-2; perhaps TRBD1 as D (6 bases). V lost 6 bases, J lost 8 bases, and 19 bases lay in between. The germline V gene encodes CDR1 MNHEY and CDR2 SMNVEV (reference sequence). This CDR3 has 14 amino acids. The CDR3 here is CASRGGGQLGGYTF. The CDR3 DNA is TGTGCCAGCAGAGGGGGGGGCCAATTGGGGGGCTACACCTTC.

About this clonotype: One end of the junction is discordant with germline, which a read error may explain. The chain uses TRBV4-3 and TRBJ2-7; no clear D gene. Germline loops: CDR1 LGHNA, CDR2 YSLEER. The CDR3 covers 15 residues. The CDR3 region is CASSQDLFGRYEQHF. CDR3 nucleotides: TGCGCCAGCAGCCAAGATTTATTCGGCCGGTACGAGCAGCACTTC.

The sample holds a few counts of this clonotype. The V and J genes are TRBV4-1 and TRBJ1-6; 12 bases fit TRBD1. This CDR3 has 17 amino acids. Germline CDR1 reads MGHRA; CDR2 reads YSYEKL. V was pared by 4 bases and J by 8 bases, with 9 bases of the junction left unmatched. The CDR3 here is CASSPSPGDRGHSPLHF. CDR3 nucleotide sequence: TGCGCCAGCAGCCCATCGCCGGGGGACAGGGGGCATTCACCCCTCCACTTT.

In this sample, this clonotype turned up many times. The V call is TRBV20-1, the J call TRBJ2-7, with D possibly TRBD1 on 6 matching bases. Germline values: CDR1 DFQATT, CDR2 SNEGSKA (reference sequence). The CDR3 length is 14 residues. Deletions cut 3 bases from V and 3 bases from J, with 15 bases between. The CDR3 loop is CSASRTEGVYEQYF. CDR3 DNA: TGCAGTGCTAGTAGGACTGAGGGGGTCTACGAGCAGTACTTC.